There are a few counts of the clone carrying this TCR beta chain. Its antigen is unidentified. With 5 bases clipped from V and 9 bases from J, the junction kept 11 bases outside the gene matches. Per the germline V gene, CDR1 is SEHNR and CDR2 is FQNEAQ (reference sequence). CDR3 length: 14 amino acids. The PCR was carried out with 60 Vbeta primers and 13 Jbeta primers. TCRdb's table, derived via immunoSEQ multiplex PCR, lists solely in-frame clones and lacks some. This sample has 150,000 or so clones, with over 65% found just once. This entry comes from a study of cytomegalovirus exposure and HLA in healthy donors. Study observations and caveats: Using a false discovery rate of 0.05, a later analysis showed that approximately 17,000 TCR beta sequences were associated with HLA alleles.

Though nominally healthy at sampling, donors likely had unrecorded immune exposures. The sequence came from a man aged 35-49 years in good health and CMV-seropositive. The rearrangement joins TRBV7-9 to TRBJ1-1; 8 nucleotides line up with TRBD1. Specimen: PBMCs. The CDR3 DNA reads as TGTGCCAGCAGCGGCGGGACAGGTGAAATCAAAGCTTTCTTT. This codes for CASSGGTGEIKAFF.